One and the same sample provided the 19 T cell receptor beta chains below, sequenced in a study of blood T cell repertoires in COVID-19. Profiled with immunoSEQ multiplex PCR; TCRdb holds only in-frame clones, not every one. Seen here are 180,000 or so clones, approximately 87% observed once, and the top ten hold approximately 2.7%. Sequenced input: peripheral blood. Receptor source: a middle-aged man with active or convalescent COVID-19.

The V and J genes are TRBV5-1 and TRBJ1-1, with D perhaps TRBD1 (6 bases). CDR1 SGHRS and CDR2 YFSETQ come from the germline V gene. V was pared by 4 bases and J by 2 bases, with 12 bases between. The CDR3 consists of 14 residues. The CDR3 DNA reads TGCGCCAGCAGCCCCCGGACAGATAACACTGAAGCTTTCTTT. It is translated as CASSPRTDNTEAFF. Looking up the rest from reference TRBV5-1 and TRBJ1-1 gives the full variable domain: KAGVTQTPRYLIKTRGQQVTLSCSPISGHRSVSWYQQTPGQGLQFLFEYFSETQRNKGNFPGRFSGRQFSNSRSEMNVSTLELGDSALYLCASSPRTDNTEAFFGQGTRLTVV.

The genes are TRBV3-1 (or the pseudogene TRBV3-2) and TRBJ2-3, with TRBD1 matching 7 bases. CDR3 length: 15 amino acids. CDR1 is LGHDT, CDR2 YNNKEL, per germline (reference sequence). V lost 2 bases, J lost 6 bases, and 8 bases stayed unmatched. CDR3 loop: CASSQNTQGGDTQYF. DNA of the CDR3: TGTGCCAGCAGCCAAAATACCCAAGGGGGCGATACGCAGTATTTT.

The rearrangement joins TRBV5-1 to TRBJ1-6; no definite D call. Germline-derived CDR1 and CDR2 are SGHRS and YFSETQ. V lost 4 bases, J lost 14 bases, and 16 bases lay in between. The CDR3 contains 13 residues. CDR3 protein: CASSPPGDSALHF. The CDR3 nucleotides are TGCGCCAGCAGCCCCCCGGGAGACTCGGCCCTCCACTTT.

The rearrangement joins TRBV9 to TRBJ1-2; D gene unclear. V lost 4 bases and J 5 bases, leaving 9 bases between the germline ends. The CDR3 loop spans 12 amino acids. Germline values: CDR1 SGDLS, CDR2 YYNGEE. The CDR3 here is CASSTPGYGYTF. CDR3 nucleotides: TGTGCCAGCAGCACCCCGGGTTATGGCTACACCTTC.

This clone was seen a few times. CDR3 bases: TGTGCCACCAGGGTTGAGGTGGCCGAGCAGTACTTC. It codes for CATRVEVAEQYF. This chain links TRBV28 with TRBJ2-7; maybe TRBD1 (5 bases). V lost 10 bases and J lost 6, with 16 bases in between. The CDR3 spans 12 residues. The V gene's germline CDR1 is MDHEN and CDR2 SYDVKM.

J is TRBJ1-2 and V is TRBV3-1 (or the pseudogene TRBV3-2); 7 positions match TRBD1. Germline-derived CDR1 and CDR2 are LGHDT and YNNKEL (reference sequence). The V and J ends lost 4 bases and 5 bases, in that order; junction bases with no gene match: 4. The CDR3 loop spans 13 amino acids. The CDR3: CASSRDSRYGYTF. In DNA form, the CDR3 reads TGTGCCAGCAGCCGGGACAGCCGGTATGGCTACACCTTC.

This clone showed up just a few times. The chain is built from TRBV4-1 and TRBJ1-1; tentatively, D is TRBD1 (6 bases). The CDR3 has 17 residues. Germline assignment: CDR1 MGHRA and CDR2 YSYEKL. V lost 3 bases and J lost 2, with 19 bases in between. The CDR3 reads CASSHGAGERRNTEAFF. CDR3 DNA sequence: TGCGCCAGCAGCCACGGGGCAGGGGAGAGGAGAAACACTGAAGCTTTCTTT.

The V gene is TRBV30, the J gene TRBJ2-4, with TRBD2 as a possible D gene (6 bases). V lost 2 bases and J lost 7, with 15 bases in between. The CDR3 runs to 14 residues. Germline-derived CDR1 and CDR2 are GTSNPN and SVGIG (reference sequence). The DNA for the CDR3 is TGTGCCTGGAGTCCGGGGGTCTTTGGGAACATTCAGTACTTC. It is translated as CAWSPGVFGNIQYF.

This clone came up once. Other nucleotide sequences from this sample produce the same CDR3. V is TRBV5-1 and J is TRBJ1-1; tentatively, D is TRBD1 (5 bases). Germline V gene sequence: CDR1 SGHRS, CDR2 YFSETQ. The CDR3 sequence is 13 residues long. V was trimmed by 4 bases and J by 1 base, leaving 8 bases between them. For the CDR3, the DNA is TGCGCCAGCAGCATCCAGGGGAACACTGAAGCTTTCTTT. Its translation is CASSIQGNTEAFF. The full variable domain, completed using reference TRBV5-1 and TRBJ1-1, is KAGVTQTPRYLIKTRGQQVTLSCSPISGHRSVSWYQQTPGQGLQFLFEYFSETQRNKGNFPGRFSGRQFSNSRSEMNVSTLELGDSALYLCASSIQGNTEAFFGQGTRLTVV.

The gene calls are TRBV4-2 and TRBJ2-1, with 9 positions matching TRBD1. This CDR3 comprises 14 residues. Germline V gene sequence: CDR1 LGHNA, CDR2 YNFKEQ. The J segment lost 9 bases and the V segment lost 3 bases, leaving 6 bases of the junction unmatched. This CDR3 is CASSQGTGQGEQFF. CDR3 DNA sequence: TGTGCCAGCAGCCAGGGGACAGGGCAGGGTGAGCAGTTCTTC.

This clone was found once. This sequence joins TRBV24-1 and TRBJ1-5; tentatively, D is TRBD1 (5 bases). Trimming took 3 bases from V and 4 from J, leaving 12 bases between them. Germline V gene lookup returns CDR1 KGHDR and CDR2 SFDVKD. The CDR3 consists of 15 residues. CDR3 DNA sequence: TGTGCCACCAGTGATGCGGACATGCGGAATCAGCCCCAGCATTTT. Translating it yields CATSDADMRNQPQHF.

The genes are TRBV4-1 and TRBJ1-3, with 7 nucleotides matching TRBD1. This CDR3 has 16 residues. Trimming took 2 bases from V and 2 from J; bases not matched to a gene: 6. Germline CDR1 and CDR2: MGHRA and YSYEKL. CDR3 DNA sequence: TGCGCCAGCAGCCAATCGAGGGACAGAACTGGAAACACCATATATTTT. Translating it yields CASSQSRDRTGNTIYF.

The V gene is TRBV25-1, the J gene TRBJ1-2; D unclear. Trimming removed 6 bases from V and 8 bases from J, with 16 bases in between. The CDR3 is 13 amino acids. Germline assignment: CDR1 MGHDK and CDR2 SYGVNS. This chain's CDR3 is CASRTDHNRGYTF. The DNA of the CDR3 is TGTGCCAGCAGAACAGACCACAACCGGGGCTACACCTTC.

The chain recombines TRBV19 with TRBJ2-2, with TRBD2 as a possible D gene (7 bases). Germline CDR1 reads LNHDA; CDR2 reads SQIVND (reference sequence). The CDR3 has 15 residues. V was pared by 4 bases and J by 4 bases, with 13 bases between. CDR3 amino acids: CASSTGGGPTGELFF. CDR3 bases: TGTGCCAGTAGTACTGGGGGGGGCCCCACCGGGGAGCTGTTTTTT.

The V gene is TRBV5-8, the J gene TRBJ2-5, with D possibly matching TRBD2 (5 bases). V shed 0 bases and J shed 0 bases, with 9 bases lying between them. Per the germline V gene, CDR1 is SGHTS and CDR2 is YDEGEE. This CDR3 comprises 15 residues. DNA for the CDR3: TGTGCCAGCAGCTTGGCCCGAGGGTACCAAGAGACCCAGTACTTC. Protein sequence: CASSLARGYQETQYF.

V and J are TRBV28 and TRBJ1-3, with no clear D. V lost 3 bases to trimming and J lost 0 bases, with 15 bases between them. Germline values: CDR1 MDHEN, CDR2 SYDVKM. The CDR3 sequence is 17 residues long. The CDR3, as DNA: TGTGCCAGCAGTTTTGGCCCGAGAGGGAGCTCTGGAAACACCATATATTTT. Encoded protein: CASSFGPRGSSGNTIYF.

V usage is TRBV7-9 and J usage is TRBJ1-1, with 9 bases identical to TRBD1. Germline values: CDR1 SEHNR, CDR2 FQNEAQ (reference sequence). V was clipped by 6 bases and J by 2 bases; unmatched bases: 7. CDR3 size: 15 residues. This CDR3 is CASRSRTGENTEAFF. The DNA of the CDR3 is TGTGCCAGCAGATCCAGGACAGGGGAAAACACTGAAGCTTTCTTT.

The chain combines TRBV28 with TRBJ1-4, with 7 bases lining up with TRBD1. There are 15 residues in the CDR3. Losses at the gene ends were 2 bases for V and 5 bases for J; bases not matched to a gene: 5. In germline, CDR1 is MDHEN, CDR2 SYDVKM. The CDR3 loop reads CASSLRGQTNEKLFF. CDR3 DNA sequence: TGTGCCAGCAGTTTACGGGGACAGACGAATGAAAAACTGTTTTTT.

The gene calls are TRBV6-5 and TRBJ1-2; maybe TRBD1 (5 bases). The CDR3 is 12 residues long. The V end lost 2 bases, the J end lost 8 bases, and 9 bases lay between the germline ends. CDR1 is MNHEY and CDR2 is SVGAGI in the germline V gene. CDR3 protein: CASSYEGRGYTF. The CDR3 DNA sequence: TGTGCCAGCAGTTACGAGGGGAGGGGCTACACCTTC.